Listed below are T cell receptor beta chains from one sample, sequenced in a study of T cells in Graves' hyperthyroidism and ophthalmopathy. TCRdb called the multiplex PCR reads again in MiXCR, with one record for every CDR3 protein. The table records around 340,000 distinct CDR3 sequences, over 15% of them present only once. The specimen sequenced was blood. All receptors come from a woman aged 50 to 65 with Graves' hyperthyroidism. CDR3s include the opening cysteine and the closing phenylalanine or tryptophan. D genes are given only for firm matches. Size tells how often a clone was seen (once, few, many) or the class of an expanded clone, and some rows leave it out.

abundance	v_gene	d_gene	j_gene	CDR3aa	CDR3nt
few	TRBV7-3	.	TRBJ2-1	CASSLDSDPLSEQFF	TGTGCCAGCAGCCTAGATAGCGACCCATTGAGTGAGCAGTTCTTC
.	TRBV6-1	.	TRBJ1-4	CASIVAATNEKLFF	TGTGCCAGCATTGTGGCTGCGACTAATGAAAAACTGTTTTTT
.	TRBV27	.	TRBJ1-1	CASSFHRVGTEAFF	TGTGCCAGCAGTTTTCACAGGGTGGGGACTGAAGCTTTCTTT
.	TRBV9	.	TRBJ1-5	CASSVSGGSNQPQHF	TGTGCCAGCAGCGTTAGTGGAGGGAGCAATCAGCCCCAGCATTTT
few	TRBV7-9	.	TRBJ1-2	CASSASGTDYGYTF	TGTGCCAGCAGCGCCTCCGGGACGGACTATGGCTACACCTTC
.	TRBV3-1	.	TRBJ1-6	CASSQGSDNSPLHF	TGTGCCAGCAGCCAGGGAAGTGATAATTCACCCCTCCACTTT
many	TRBV2	.	TRBJ2-1	CASRGTHTSNEQFF	TGTGCCAGCCGGGGTACGCACACCTCCAATGAGCAGTTCTTC
.	TRBV19	.	TRBJ1-3	CASSIPPELNTIYF	TGTGCCAGTAGTATACCCCCGGAGTTGAACACCATATATTTT
many	TRBV20-1	.	TRBJ1-4	CSVNPGTSEKLFF	TGCAGTGTCAATCCCGGGACCTCTGAAAAACTGTTTTTT
few	TRBV6-1	.	TRBJ2-2	CASSHKDSSNTGELFF	TGTGCCAGCAGTCATAAAGACAGTTCGAACACCGGGGAGCTGTTTTTT
many	TRBV12-3/TRBV12-4	.	TRBJ1-5	CASSLLAGVDQPQHF	TGTGCCAGCAGTTTACTGGCAGGGGTTGATCAGCCCCAGCATTTT
few	TRBV5-1	.	TRBJ2-7	CASSPGGGTYEQYF	TGCGCCAGCAGCCCAGGGGGGGGTACCTACGAGCAGTACTTC
.	TRBV2	TRBD2	TRBJ2-3	CASTRAGALTDTQYF	TGTGCCAGCACCCGAGCGGGGGCCCTCACAGATACGCAGTATTTT
.	TRBV7-9	TRBD2	TRBJ2-1	CASSSPAASGRAGYNEQFF	TGTGCCAGCAGCTCCCCAGCGGCTAGCGGGAGGGCCGGGTACAATGAGCAGTTCTTC
.	TRBV5-8	.	TRBJ1-1	CASSLAGRWTTEAFF	TGTGCCAGCAGCTTGGCAGGCAGGTGGACGACTGAAGCTTTCTTT
many	TRBV20-1	.	TRBJ2-1	CSARDLVTSSYNEQFF	TGCAGTGCTAGAGATCTGGTCACCAGCTCCTACAATGAGCAGTTCTTC
.	TRBV19	.	TRBJ1-5	CASSIAGGNQPQHF	TGTGCCAGTAGTATAGCCGGGGGCAATCAGCCCCAGCATTTT
.	TRBV20-1	TRBD2	TRBJ2-2	CSASPGGTRWELFF	TGCAGTGCTTCTCCCGGGGGGACTAGATGGGAGCTGTTTTTT
many	TRBV20-1	TRBD2	TRBJ2-3	CSARPFEAGVGDDTQYF	TGCAGCGCTCGCCCCTTCGAAGCGGGAGTGGGTGATGATACGCAGTATTTT
few	TRBV27	.	TRBJ1-4	CASSVQGWNANEKLFF	TGTGCCAGCAGTGTACAGGGATGGAACGCTAATGAAAAACTGTTTTTT
.	TRBV24-1	TRBD2	TRBJ2-5	CATSERLAGVGETQYF	TGTGCCACCAGTGAAAGACTAGCGGGAGTTGGAGAGACCCAGTACTTC
many	TRBV18	.	TRBJ1-2	CASSPQGMDGYTF	TGTGCCAGCTCACCCCAGGGTATGGATGGCTACACCTTC
many	TRBV6-5	TRBD1	TRBJ2-7	CASSYSSGTVPGEQYF	TGTGCCAGCAGTTACTCGAGTGGGACAGTTCCAGGCGAGCAGTACTTC
few	TRBV29-1	TRBD2	TRBJ2-7	CSVRLAGRYEQYF	TGCAGCGTTCGACTAGCGGGAAGGTACGAGCAGTACTTC
.	TRBV12-3/TRBV12-4	.	TRBJ2-5	CASRTTSVGTQYF	TGTGCCAGCAGAACGACTAGTGTCGGGACCCAGTACTTC
few	TRBV19	TRBD2	TRBJ2-1	CASSMLPGTITYNEQFF	TGTGCCAGTAGTATGTTGCCTGGGACTATAACGTACAATGAGCAGTTCTTC
many	TRBV20-1	.	TRBJ1-4	CSARDGTANEKLFF	TGCAGTGCTAGAGATGGGACGGCCAATGAAAAACTGTTTTTT
few	TRBV2	.	TRBJ1-2	CASMEGQGVYGYTF	TGTGCCAGCATGGAGGGGCAGGGAGTCTATGGCTACACCTTC
many	TRBV7-2	TRBD2	TRBJ2-2	CASSSAGPHTGELFF	TGTGCCAGCAGCTCAGCGGGGCCTCACACCGGGGAGCTGTTTTTT
many	TRBV30	.	TRBJ1-1	CAWSGEANTEAFF	TGTGCCTGGAGTGGAGAGGCGAACACTGAAGCTTTCTTT
many	TRBV20-1	.	TRBJ2-5	CSADLTSDGKETQYF	TGCAGTGCCGACCTAACTAGTGATGGGAAAGAGACCCAGTACTTC
few	TRBV18	.	TRBJ1-1	CASSPSEGGTEAFF	TGTGCCAGCTCACCATCCGAGGGTGGCACTGAAGCTTTCTTT
many	TRBV12-3/TRBV12-4	TRBD2	TRBJ2-3	CASSQSRLAGHTDTQYF	TGTGCCAGCAGCCAAAGCCGACTAGCGGGCCACACAGATACGCAGTATTTT
.	TRBV5-4	.	TRBJ2-1	CASSIQNEQFF	TGTGCCAGCAGCATCCAAAATGAGCAGTTCTTC
.	TRBV28	.	TRBJ1-1	CASSPSLEAFF	TGTGCCAGCAGCCCTTCGCTAGAAGCTTTCTTT
.	TRBV18	.	TRBJ2-1	CASSPRSQTSHEQFF	TGTGCCAGCTCACCACGTAGCCAGACCAGTCATGAGCAGTTCTTC
.	TRBV9	.	TRBJ1-2	CASSVGLANPYGYTF	TGTGCCAGCAGCGTAGGACTGGCCAATCCGTATGGCTACACCTTC
.	TRBV7-3	.	TRBJ1-2	CASSPGVGYGYTF	TGTGCCAGCAGCCCAGGGGTCGGCTATGGCTACACCTTC
many	TRBV3-1	.	TRBJ1-1	CASSPLTGLNTEAFF	TGTGCCAGCAGCCCCTTGACAGGTTTGAACACTGAAGCTTTCTTT
many	TRBV12-3/TRBV12-4	TRBD1	TRBJ1-2	CASSYTGTDYGYTF	TGTGCCAGCAGTTATACCGGGACAGACTATGGCTACACCTTC
.	TRBV19	TRBD1	TRBJ1-6	CASSTRTGNSPLHF	TGTGCCAGTAGTACTAGGACAGGGAATTCACCCCTCCACTTT
.	TRBV5-1	.	TRBJ1-1	CASSTAGRENTEAFF	TGCGCCAGCAGCACCGCAGGACGGGAGAACACTGAAGCTTTCTTT
few	TRBV10-3	TRBD2	TRBJ2-2	CASGTSGRTGELFF	TGTGCCAGCGGGACTAGCGGGAGGACCGGGGAGCTGTTTTTT
.	TRBV24-1	.	TRBJ1-5	CATSDPTAGQPQHF	TGTGCCACCAGTGATCCGACGGCTGGTCAGCCCCAGCATTTT
.	TRBV27	.	TRBJ2-3	CASSLQGGLTDTQYF	TGTGCCAGCAGTTTACAGGGGGGGTTGACAGATACGCAGTATTTT
.	TRBV12-3/TRBV12-4	.	TRBJ2-1	CASIRIGGGEQFF	TGTGCCAGCATCCGAATAGGGGGGGGGGAGCAGTTCTTC
few	TRBV6-5	.	TRBJ2-6	CATKGDGFSGANVLTF	TGTGCCACCAAGGGGGACGGCTTCTCTGGGGCCAACGTCCTGACTTTC
many	TRBV7-9	TRBD2	TRBJ2-5	CASSLGTSGIQETQYF	TGTGCCAGCAGCTTGGGGACTAGCGGGATCCAAGAGACCCAGTACTTC
.	TRBV20-1	.	TRBJ1-6	CSARDPRRQLRNSPLHF	TGCAGTGCTAGAGATCCCCGGAGACAGTTGAGGAATTCACCCCTCCACTTT
.	TRBV5-1	.	TRBJ2-3	CASSLYRDTQYF	TGCGCCAGCAGCTTGTATAGGGATACGCAGTATTTT
.	TRBV2	TRBD2	TRBJ2-2	CASSWTSGSGGELFF	TGTGCCAGCAGTTGGACTAGCGGGTCCGGCGGGGAGCTGTTTTTT
.	TRBV2	.	TRBJ1-2	CASSEGDRTYGYTF	TGTGCCAGCAGTGAAGGTGACAGGACCTATGGCTACACCTTC
few	TRBV18	.	TRBJ1-2	CASSPAGLYGYTF	TGTGCCAGCTCACCGGCAGGCCTCTATGGCTACACCTTC
few	TRBV11-2	.	TRBJ2-1	CASSGGGLSYNEQFF	TGTGCCAGCAGCGGGGGCGGCCTCTCCTACAATGAGCAGTTCTTC
.	TRBV19	.	TRBJ1-2	CASSIGGQGAYGYTF	TGTGCCAGTAGTATAGGAGGGCAAGGGGCCTATGGCTACACCTTC
many	TRBV20-1	TRBD2	TRBJ2-3	CSASGLAVVPGSTDTQYF	TGCAGTGCTAGCGGACTAGCGGTGGTTCCGGGAAGCACAGATACGCAGTATTTT